These 12 T cell receptor beta chains share one sample of origin, sequenced in a study of regulatory T cells in long-lasting Graves disease. Arm-PCR of CDR3 regions and iRepertoire HTBI primers were the basis on which TCR beta libraries were built. One entry per CDR3 protein, called by TCRdb with MiXCR from the multiplex PCR reads. The repertoire includes hundreds of thousands of distinct CDR3 sequences, more than 15% of them detected once, and approximately 25% sits in the top ten. Time point noted: newly diagnosed GD, antithyroid drugs for less than 3 months. RNA isolated from PBMCs was used to make the TCR library. These data also featured in a second study, about T cells in Graves' hyperthyroidism and ophthalmopathy.

Material: peripheral blood mononuclear cells (PBMCs), obtained at new diagnosis, from a patient treated with antithyroid drugs. The receptors shown here come from a woman between 40 and 65 years old with Graves disease.

Many counts were recorded for this clonotype. V and J are TRBV5-1 and TRBJ1-1, with no clear D. V lost 4 bases and J lost 1, with 11 bases in between. Germline-derived CDR1 and CDR2 are SGHRS and YFSETQ. The CDR3 extends over 14 amino acids. The CDR3 region has the DNA TGCGCCAGCAGCCCCCTGTCGTCGAACACTGAAGCTTTCTTT. Its protein product is CASSPLSSNTEAFF. Based on the CDR3 plus reference TRBV5-1 and TRBJ1-1, the full variable domain is KAGVTQTPRYLIKTRGQQVTLSCSPISGHRSVSWYQQTPGQGLQFLFEYFSETQRNKGNFPGRFSGRQFSNSRSEMNVSTLELGDSALYLCASSPLSSNTEAFFGQGTRLTVV.

Of note for this clonotype: The junction and the germline gene differ at one end; a read error may be behind it. The chain uses TRBV3-1 and TRBJ2-7, with 9 bases identical to TRBD1. Germline lookup yields CDR1 LGHDT and CDR2 YNNKEL (reference sequence). The CDR3 loop spans 17 amino acids. The DNA for the CDR3 is TGCGCCAGCAGCGCAAGCTCCGGGACAGGGCCATCCTACGAGCAGTACTTC. Encoded protein: CASSASSGTGPSYEQYF.

This clonotype was detected ten times or more. The chain couples TRBV20-1 to TRBJ2-1, with 16 bases aligning to TRBD2. Germline loops: CDR1 DFQATT, CDR2 SNEGSKA (reference sequence). The J segment lost 4 bases and the V segment lost 4 bases, leaving 10 bases of the junction unmatched. The CDR3 contains 18 residues. The CDR3 DNA sequence: TGCAGTGCTATTCCTGGGGGACTAGCGGGGGGGATTTACAATGAGCAGTTCTTC. Translated: CSAIPGGLAGGIYNEQFF.

This clonotype was observed a handful of times. The V gene is TRBV20-1, the J gene TRBJ2-1, with 8 bases fitting TRBD2. V lost 1 base and J lost 2; bases outside the gene matches: 7. This CDR3 is 16 amino acids long. Per the germline V gene, CDR1 is DFQATT and CDR2 is SNEGSKA (reference sequence). The CDR3 spells CSARGNGGAPYNEQFF. For the CDR3, the DNA is TGCAGTGCTAGAGGGAACGGGGGGGCCCCCTACAATGAGCAGTTCTTC.

In its sample, this clonotype was seen many times. The chain joins TRBV6-5 to TRBJ1-1; D gene unclear. CDR3 length: 13 residues. The V and J ends lost 8 bases and 4 bases respectively, with 14 bases between them. Germline V gene data show CDR1 as MNHEY and CDR2 as SVGAGI. This CDR3 reads CASGWATITEAFF. DNA of the CDR3: TGTGCCAGCGGTTGGGCGACTATCACTGAAGCTTTCTTT.

This clonotype was counted at least ten times. The chain employs TRBV6-2 or TRBV6-3 and TRBJ2-7; 12 nucleotides align to TRBD2. This CDR3 comprises 15 residues. In germline, CDR1 is MNHEY, CDR2 SVGEGT. The trim removed 0 bases at V and 5 bases at J, leaving 2 bases unmatched. The DNA for the CDR3 is TGTGCCAGCAGTTACTCGACTAGCGGGGGCCACGAGCAGTACTTC. Its protein is CASSYSTSGGHEQYF.

The chain employs TRBV25-1 and TRBJ1-1, with 8 bases aligning to TRBD1. CDR3 length equals 14 residues. Germline V CDR1 and CDR2: MGHDK, SYGVNS. The junction had 11 bases not matched to a gene; V was cut back by 4 bases and J by 10 bases. CDR3 amino acids: CASSAMGYTGGAFF. CDR3 nucleotides: TGTGCCAGCAGTGCCATGGGCTATACAGGGGGAGCTTTCTTT. The variable domain in full, completed from reference TRBV25-1 and TRBJ1-1, reads EADIYQTPRYLVIGTGKKITLECSQTMGHDKMYWYQQDPGMELHLIHYSYGVNSTEKGDLSSESTVSRIRTEHFPLTLESARPSHTSQYLCASSAMGYTGGAFFGQGTRLTVV.

In its sample, this clonotype was seen many times. CDR3 sequence reads: CASSRDRQYSNQPQHF. The DNA of the CDR3 is TGTGCCAGTAGCCGGGACAGGCAATATAGCAATCAGCCCCAGCATTTT. The J gene is TRBJ1-5, the V gene TRBV19; 8 nucleotides match TRBD1. With V trimmed by 6 bases and J by 0 bases, 7 bases remained unmatched. Per germline, CDR1 LNHDA and CDR2 SQIVND (reference sequence). The CDR3 is 16 residues long.

The chain is built from TRBV19 and TRBJ2-2, with 12 bases lining up with TRBD2. Germline V lookup: CDR1 LNHDA, CDR2 SQIVND (reference sequence). CDR3 size: 15 residues. Trimming removed 11 bases from V and 1 base from J; junction bases left unmatched: 5. The CDR3 region has the DNA TGTGCCTCCCGGACTAGCGGGGAGAACACCGGGGAGCTGTTTTTT. Translating it yields CASRTSGENTGELFF.

This chain connects TRBV2 to TRBJ1-6; D gene unclear. This CDR3 has 15 residues. CDR1 and CDR2 from the germline V gene are SNHLY and FYNNEI. Trimming stripped 6 bases from V and 0 bases from J, with 9 bases between. The chain's CDR3 is CASRTVSSYNSPLHF. The CDR3, as DNA: TGTGCCAGCAGGACGGTGAGCTCCTATAATTCACCCCTCCACTTT.

This clonotype was observed a handful of times. The chain joins TRBV6-2 or TRBV6-3 to TRBJ1-3, with D unresolved. Germline values: CDR1 MNHEY, CDR2 SVGEGT. The CDR3 runs to 14 residues. V lost 8 bases and J 0 bases, leaving 11 bases between the germline ends. In DNA form, the CDR3 reads TGTGCCAGCGCTAGGTTTCGCTCTGGAAACACCATATATTTT. The encoded protein is CASARFRSGNTIYF.

This clonotype was seen a handful of times. V is TRBV7-8 and J is TRBJ1-6, with D perhaps matching TRBD1 (6 bases). This CDR3 contains 16 residues. Germline CDR1 is SGHVS and CDR2 is FQNEAQ. V was shortened by 0 bases and J by 9 bases, with 15 bases between the two germline ends. DNA of the CDR3: TGTGCCAGCAGCTTAGCACCCCCAGGGGCTGGTTCACCCCTCCACTTT. It is translated as CASSLAPPGAGSPLHF.